This T cell receptor (beta chain) appears in the sequencing data of a study of blood T cell repertoires in COVID-19 (TCRdb year 2020). Regarding the study in general: Samples covering the acute and convalescent phases of COVID-19 were provided by collaborators in the United States, Italy and Spain. The sample metadata nearly always contained a de-identified subject ID, COVID-19 status, age in years and sex. HLA class I and class II types, where available, came from metadata supplied by the sample provider rather than from assay-based typing. Samples came from the ongoing ImmuneRACE study (first 160 participants) plus 1,254 subjects from 6 global collaborators. The repertoires were released in a freely available public database meant as a resource for research on the immune response to SARS-CoV-2. Deeply sampled blood TCRbeta repertoires from subjects exposed to, actively infected with, or recovered from COVID-19 were included in the dataset. The prospective study material was composed of cDNA or gDNA derived from T cells, B-cell-depleted T cells, or PBMCs. The paper's findings and limits, for the study overall: Clinical and demographic metadata were provided uncurated, with the amount varying by source and participant.

The CDR3 measures 16 amino acids from cysteine to phenylalanine. CDR3 DNA is the only sequence kept; it has 48 bases, read in frame from the first base. CDR1 and CDR2, per the germline V gene, are MNHEY and SVGEGT. V is reduced by 5 bases and J by 0 bases, leaving a spacing of 15 bases between them. TCRbeta CDR3 regions were amplified from genomic DNA using the immunoSEQ Assay, a bias-controlled multiplex PCR. On the authors' methods: The number of nucleated cells in each sample was estimated from the amplification of reference gene primers within the assay. Sequence reads were collapsed and filtered to measure the absolute abundance of every unique TCRbeta CDR3 rearrangement. Productive Simpson clonality was computed per sample as the square root of Simpson's diversity index over productive rearrangements. This immuneACCESS table, as held by TCRdb, lists in-frame sequences with V and J called but not all clones. Of the missing ones, under half trace to an unresolved V gene in checked studies; the others have no known cause. D and trimming were read from the DNA, whereas the V and J calls and clone size are those reported in that table. The sample table shows 150,000 to 200,000 clones, and around 80% are seen once. The leading ten clones occupy under 3.5% of the sample.

On this clone: Its antigen target is currently unknown. Base qualities were left out, and no much larger clone turns up one base away.

The collaborating institutions used their own protocols to collect whole blood in K2EDTA tubes. For TCRbeta analysis, collaborators shipped samples as frozen whole blood, isolated PBMCs, or DNA extracted from either of those sample types. Material for sequencing was peripheral blood. This TCR was recovered from a woman older than 75 with active or convalescent COVID-19. The rearranged chain carries TRBV6-2 or TRBV6-3 and TRBJ2-3, with the D gene not clear enough to name. The DNA sequence is as follows: TGTGCCAGCAGTCGTTTTGAGGCCTCTAGCACAGATACGCAGTATTTT. Its protein is CASSRFEASSTDTQYF.